The present TCR beta chain was sequenced within a study of T cell responses to AZD1222 COVID-19 vaccine. With respect to this clone: Antigen unknown.

Trimming shortened V by 5 bases and J by 4 bases, and 11 bases separated the two germline ends. Germline CDR1 and CDR2: LNHDA and SQIVND (reference sequence). There are 13 residues in the CDR3. The data were produced by immunoSEQ multiplex PCR, yet TCRdb's version contains in-frame clones alone and is incomplete. The sample records roughly 99,000 clones, more than 70% being singletons. General observations from the study: The study found vaccine-associated CD4 TCRs spanning spike, dominant at 160-218 and 743-854. Elevations in Spike-specific TCR breadth and depth followed administration of two AZD1222 doses. Among the donors, most were white British and more were female, and clonal diversity was possibly underestimated. Repertoires in all cases were sampled only once the peak T cell response had passed.

This sequence originates from an adult in good health. This specimen was peripheral blood, taken on day 0 of AZD1222 vaccination. The genes are TRBV19 and TRBJ1-1; TRBD1 might be the D (6 bases). The CDR3 here is CASSEGDGTEAFF. The CDR3 DNA is TGTGCCAGTAGTGAGGGGGATGGCACTGAAGCTTTCTTT.